The source of this TCR beta chain is a study of T cells after yellow fever vaccination. TCRdb processed the 5' RACE reads anew with MiXCR; each CDR3 protein has one entry. The data hold approximately 110,000 distinct CDR3 sequences, with 7.4% observed a single time. CDR3 length: 14 amino acids. Germline CDR1 is KGHDR and CDR2 is SFDVKD. The germline V and J ends were trimmed by 4 bases and 7 bases, with 14 bases remaining between them. The table lists this clonotype with many counts. The clonotype originates from a man in his late teens or twenties who received the YFV17D yellow fever vaccine. The sample was CD4+ T cells sorted from PBMCs, taken approximately 11 days after the first yellow fever vaccination. The chain recombines TRBV24-1 with TRBJ2-3; D is undetermined. DNA of the CDR3: TGTGCCACCAGTGAAAGTTGGAACGTAAATACGCAGTATTTT. Translation: CATSESWNVNTQYF.